The 23 T cell receptor beta chains below all came from one sample that was sequenced in a study of T cells after yellow fever vaccination. TCRdb re-analysed the 5' RACE reads in MiXCR, keeping a single row per CDR3 protein. The sample consists of about 210,000 distinct CDR3 sequences, approximately 3% of them appearing once. The specimen was CD4+ T cells sorted from PBMCs, collected 10 days after the yellow fever booster vaccination. The receptor set was obtained from a man between 18 and 35 years old who received the YFV17D yellow fever vaccine.

The chain employs TRBV5-6 and TRBJ1-5; 11 nucleotides align to TRBD1. Per germline, CDR1 SGHDT and CDR2 YYEEEE. The CDR3 is made up of 16 amino acids. Trimming took 4 bases from V and 0 from J; bases not matched to a gene: 3. The DNA for the CDR3 is TGTGCCAGCAGCCTGGACAGGGGGCTTAGCAATCAGCCCCAGCATTTT. Its protein product is CASSLDRGLSNQPQHF.

CDR3 sequence reads: CASSPSFRDSPTDTQYF. DNA for the CDR3: TGTGCCAGCAGCCCCTCCTTCAGGGATTCACCCACAGATACGCAGTATTTT. This chain links TRBV4-2 with TRBJ2-3, with a weak D call TRBD1 (5 bases). The germline V gene has CDR1 LGHNA and CDR2 YNFKEQ. The CDR3 consists of 17 residues. Trimming shortened V by 4 bases and J by 2 bases, and 19 bases separated the two germline ends.

V and J are TRBV25-1 and TRBJ2-1; the D gene is possibly TRBD2 (6 bases). Germline V gives CDR1 MGHDK, CDR2 SYGVNS. This CDR3 has 16 residues. Deletions cut 3 bases from V and 2 bases from J, with 14 bases between. The CDR3 loop is CASSEPTGRTYNEQFF. As DNA, the CDR3 is TGTGCCAGCAGTGAGCCCACTGGGAGGACCTACAATGAGCAGTTCTTC.

This clonotype was detected only a few times. The rearrangement uses TRBV4-3 and TRBJ1-6, with TRBD1 as a possible D gene (6 bases). The CDR3 loop spans 15 amino acids. Germline CDR1 is LGHNA and CDR2 is YSLEER. Trimming shortened V by 4 bases and J by 6 bases, and 13 bases separated the two germline ends. The CDR3 sequence: CASSPTGRTNSPLHF. The CDR3 DNA is TGCGCCAGCAGCCCGACAGGACGAACTAATTCACCCCTCCACTTT.

This clonotype was counted between two and nine times. This chain uses TRBV5-1 with TRBJ2-4; D remains unclear. The germline V and J ends were trimmed by 1 base and 0 bases, with 8 bases remaining between them. The germline V gene encodes CDR1 SGHRS and CDR2 YFSETQ. CDR3 size: 15 residues. The CDR3, as DNA: TGCGCCAGCAGCTTGATTCCATTAGCCAAAAACATTCAGTACTTC. Translated: CASSLIPLAKNIQYF.

The sample holds many counts of this clonotype. The chain links TRBV6-2 or TRBV6-3 to TRBJ2-6; D ambiguous. The germline V and J ends were trimmed by 7 bases and 0 bases, with 22 bases remaining between them. The CDR3 contains 19 residues. Germline V lookup: CDR1 MNHEY, CDR2 SVGEGT. The CDR3 reads CASKRVGYSYLSGANVLTF. In DNA, the CDR3 is TGTGCCAGCAAGAGAGTGGGGTATAGTTACCTCTCTGGGGCCAACGTCCTGACTTTC.

This clonotype was seen only a few times. The chain employs TRBV6-2 or TRBV6-3 and TRBJ2-7, with a weak D call TRBD1 (5 bases). The germline V gene has CDR1 MNHEY and CDR2 SVGEGT. This CDR3 contains 14 residues. V was pared by 8 bases and J by 5 bases, with 19 bases between. The CDR3 here is CASPYTRKGHEQYV. The CDR3, as DNA: TGTGCCAGCCCATACACCCGGAAGGGGCACGAGCAGTACGTC.

In its sample, this clonotype was seen many times. The J gene is TRBJ1-5, the V gene TRBV7-2; a possible D gene is TRBD1 (5 bases). Looked up from germline, CDR1 is SGHTA and CDR2 is FQGNSA. The CDR3 has 15 amino acids. V dropped 2 bases and J dropped 3 bases, with 11 bases sitting between them. CDR3 protein: CASSLQGDHNQPQHF. The DNA for the CDR3 is TGTGCCAGCAGCTTACAAGGGGATCACAATCAGCCCCAGCATTTT.

This clonotype was observed at least ten times. This chain connects TRBV7-8 to TRBJ1-1, with no clear D. Trimming shortened V by 3 bases and J by 0 bases, and 14 bases separated the two germline ends. This CDR3 is built from 16 residues. Germline values: CDR1 SGHVS, CDR2 FQNEAQ. The CDR3 is CASSFGEARMNTEAFF. The DNA for the CDR3 is TGTGCCAGCAGCTTCGGGGAGGCCCGCATGAACACTGAAGCTTTCTTT.

In this sample, this clonotype turned up a few times. The genes are TRBV10-3 and TRBJ2-3; weak D call: TRBD2 (7 bases). Germline V gene lookup returns CDR1 ENHRY and CDR2 SYGVKD. This CDR3 has 14 amino acids. Trimming took 7 bases from V and 5 from J, leaving 16 bases between them. CDR3 sequence: CAINEGGSGDTQYF. The CDR3, as DNA: TGTGCCATCAACGAGGGGGGGTCCGGAGATACGCAGTATTTT.

In its sample, this clonotype was seen a few times. The V gene is TRBV18, the J gene TRBJ1-1; D unresolved. CDR1 is KGHSH and CDR2 is LQKENI in the germline V gene. The CDR3 spans 13 residues. The V gene lost 0 bases and the J gene lost 2 bases, with 4 bases spanning the gap. DNA for the CDR3: TGTGCCAGCTCACCACCCCCAAACACTGAAGCTTTCTTT. Translation gives CASSPPPNTEAFF.

This clonotype occurred many times. The genes are TRBV7-2 and TRBJ2-3; no clear D gene. Per germline, CDR1 SGHTA and CDR2 FQGNSA. Trimming shortened V by 5 bases and J by 8 bases, and 8 bases separated the two germline ends. This CDR3 region has 11 residues. Here the CDR3 DNA reads TGTGCCAGCAGCGCCGCGAGTACGCAGTATTTT. This gives the protein CASSAASTQYF.

This clonotype was detected a few times. V is TRBV7-3 and J is TRBJ2-3; D unresolved. CDR3 length: 13 residues. The ends were cut back, 1 base at V and 6 bases at J, with 8 bases in the middle. Germline V gene sequence: CDR1 SGHTA, CDR2 FQGTGA. The CDR3 region has the DNA TGTGCCAGCAGCTTAAGACCGATGGATACGCAGTATTTT. Its translation is CASSLRPMDTQYF.

The J gene is TRBJ2-5, the V gene TRBV20-1; possible D gene TRBD1, 6 bases. The CDR3 totals 12 residues. Germline V gives CDR1 DFQATT, CDR2 SNEGSKA (reference sequence). Trimming pared 6 bases from V and 4 bases from J, leaving 12 bases between. The DNA of the CDR3 is TGCAGTGCCCGAGGACAGACAGAGACCCAGTACTTC. Protein product: CSARGQTETQYF.

This clonotype was counted many times. V is TRBV27 and J is TRBJ1-2, with D tentatively TRBD1 (5 bases). This CDR3 is built from 14 residues. Deletions cut 3 bases from V and 0 bases from J, with 8 bases between. Germline assignment: CDR1 MNHEY and CDR2 SMNVEV (reference sequence). CDR3 residues: CASSFGGTNYGYTF. CDR3 DNA sequence: TGTGCCAGCAGTTTTGGGGGAACTAACTATGGCTACACCTTC.

At least ten counts were recorded for this clonotype. This sequence joins TRBV7-2 and TRBJ2-4; D is uncertain. V lost 5 bases to trimming and J lost 0 bases, with 8 bases between them. Per the germline V gene, CDR1 is SGHTA and CDR2 is FQGNSA. The CDR3 extends over 14 amino acids. CDR3 residues: CASSQAAAKNIQYF. The CDR3 DNA sequence: TGTGCCAGCAGCCAGGCGGCAGCCAAAAACATTCAGTACTTC. Drawing the rest from reference TRBV7-2 and TRBJ2-4, the complete variable domain is GAGVSQSPSNKVTEKGKDVELRCDPISGHTALYWYRQSLGQGLEFLIYFQGNSAPDKSGLPSDRFSAERTGGSVSTLTIQRTQQEDSAVYLCASSQAAAKNIQYFGAGTRLSVL.

This clonotype was picked up a small number of times. This chain uses TRBV12-3 or TRBV12-4 with TRBJ2-2, with D possibly TRBD2 on 6 matching bases. This CDR3 is built from 17 residues. Deletions cut 4 bases from V and 3 bases from J, with 18 bases between. The CDR3 nucleotides read TGTGCCAGCAGTTACTGGCCCGGGGGACCTCACACCGGGGAGCTGTTTTTT. Translating it yields CASSYWPGGPHTGELFF.

This chain links TRBV5-4 with TRBJ2-2; D is perhaps TRBD1 or TRBD2 (5 bases each). This CDR3 comprises 16 residues. The germline V gene has CDR1 SGHNT and CDR2 YYREEE (reference sequence). Trimming removed 4 bases at V and 1 base at J, with 14 bases between. The CDR3 nucleotides are TGTGCCAGCAGCCCGGGGACCCCCCTGAACACCGGGGAGCTGTTTTTT. Its translation is CASSPGTPLNTGELFF.

V usage is TRBV7-8 and J usage is TRBJ1-2; D may be TRBD1 (6 bases). CDR3 size: 17 residues. The V gene's germline CDR1 is SGHVS and CDR2 FQNEAQ. Trimming pared 1 base from V and 6 bases from J, leaving 21 bases between. CDR3 loop: CASSLEVGTQPRDGYTF. DNA of the CDR3: TGTGCCAGCAGCTTAGAAGTTGGGACACAACCGAGGGATGGCTACACCTTC.

The chain employs TRBV20-1 and TRBJ1-1; a possible D gene is TRBD1 (6 bases). The CDR3 extends over 15 amino acids. CDR1 is DFQATT and CDR2 is SNEGSKA in the germline V gene (reference sequence). Deletions cut 6 bases from V and 4 bases from J, with 21 bases between. CDR3 in DNA: TGCAGTGCCTACTACAGGGTACAAGGGGTCACTGAAGCTTTCTTT. Translating gives CSAYYRVQGVTEAFF.

This clonotype was counted many times. The chain couples TRBV19 to TRBJ2-5, with 7 bases matching TRBD2. Germline V lookup: CDR1 LNHDA, CDR2 SQIVND (reference sequence). The junction had 6 bases not matched to a gene; V was cut back by 4 bases and J by 4 bases. This CDR3 has 14 residues. The CDR3 here is CASSKRGLGETQYF. The CDR3, as DNA: TGTGCCAGTAGTAAGCGGGGCCTGGGAGAGACCCAGTACTTC.

This chain connects TRBV5-1 to TRBJ1-2; perhaps TRBD1 as D (5 bases). Germline CDR1 is SGHRS and CDR2 is YFSETQ. The length of the CDR3 is 14 residues. V was pared by 4 bases and J by 9 bases, with 19 bases between. The CDR3 sequence: CASSPDDPPGRYTF. The CDR3 DNA is TGCGCCAGCAGCCCTGATGATCCCCCGGGACGCTACACCTTC.

In this sample, this clonotype turned up many times. The chain carries TRBV20-1 and TRBJ2-5, with TRBD1 as a possible D gene (5 bases). The CDR3 loop spans 13 amino acids. The V and J ends lost 3 bases and 1 base respectively, with 9 bases between them. From germline, CDR1 is DFQATT and CDR2 SNEGSKA (reference sequence). CDR3 in DNA: TGCAGTGCTAGCTTCAGGGCCCAAGAGACCCAGTACTTC. Its translation: CSASFRAQETQYF.